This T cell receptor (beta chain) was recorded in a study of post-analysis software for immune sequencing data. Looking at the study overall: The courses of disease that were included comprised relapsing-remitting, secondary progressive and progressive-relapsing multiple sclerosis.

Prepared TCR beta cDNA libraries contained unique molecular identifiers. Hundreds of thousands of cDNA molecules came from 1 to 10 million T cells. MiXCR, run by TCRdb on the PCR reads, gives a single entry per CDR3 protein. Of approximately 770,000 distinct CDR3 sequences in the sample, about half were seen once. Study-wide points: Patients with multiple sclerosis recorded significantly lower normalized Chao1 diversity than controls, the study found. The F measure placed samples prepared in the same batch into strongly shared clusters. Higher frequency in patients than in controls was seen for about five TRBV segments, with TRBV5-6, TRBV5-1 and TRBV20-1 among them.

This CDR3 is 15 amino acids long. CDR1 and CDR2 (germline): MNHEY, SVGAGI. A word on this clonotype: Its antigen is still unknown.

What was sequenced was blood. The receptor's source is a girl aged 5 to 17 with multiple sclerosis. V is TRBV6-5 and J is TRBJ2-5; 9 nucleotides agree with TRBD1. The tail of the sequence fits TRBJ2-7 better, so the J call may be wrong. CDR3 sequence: CASSYSGTGPYEQYF. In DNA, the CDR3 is TGTGCCAGCAGTTACTCGGGGACAGGGCCCTACGAGCAGTACTTC.